The following is a T cell receptor (beta chain) sequence with its context. These data are taken from a study of OX40 agonist ivuxolimab in advanced cancers. Overall study: Ivuxolimab doses were 0.01, 0.1, 0.3, 1.5, 3 or 10 mg/kg every 2 weeks. Of the patients, three showed partial responses, one with hepatocellular carcinoma and two with cutaneous melanoma. Patients treated during dose escalation were battling hepatocellular carcinoma, melanoma, renal cell or head and neck cancer.

Germline V gives CDR1 SGHNT, CDR2 YYREEE (reference sequence). The CDR3 loop spans 13 amino acids. V was pared by 2 bases and J by 4 bases, with 9 bases between. The repertoire was sequenced with immunoSEQ multiplex PCR; TCRdb's copy has only in-frame clones and lacks some. This sample yields tens of thousands of clones, of which 75% to 85% are seen a single time; about 3.1% belongs to the top ten. The source of this sequence is an adult with an advanced solid tumor such as melanoma, head and neck, liver or kidney cancer. The chain has TRBV5-4 and TRBJ1-1, with TRBD1 as a possible D gene (5 bases). Sample: CD4+ or CD8+ T cells sorted from blood, taken in a trial of the OX40 agonist ivuxolimab. CDR3 sequence: CASSFERGTEAFF. The CDR3 bases are TGTGCCAGCAGCTTTGAAAGGGGCACTGAAGCTTTCTTT.